This T cell receptor (beta chain) originates from a study of blood T cell repertoires in COVID-19 (TCRdb year 2020). Notes on the research overall: The collaborator samples originated in the United States, Italy and Spain and spanned the acute and convalescent phases of COVID-19. The material from the prospective study consisted of cDNA or gDNA derived from T cells, B-cell-depleted T cells, or PBMCs. Subjects who had been exposed to COVID-19, were actively infected with it, or had recovered from it provided the deeply sampled blood TCRbeta repertoires that made up the dataset. The repertoires were released in a freely available public database meant as a resource for research on the immune response to SARS-CoV-2. Samples were obtained from the ongoing ImmuneRACE study (first 160 participants) and from 1,254 subjects provided by 6 global collaborators. A de-identified subject ID, COVID-19 status, age in years and sex were almost always included in the sample metadata. Where available, HLA class I and class II types were obtained from metadata supplied by the sample provider rather than from assay-based typing. The full study reports these points: Clinical and demographic metadata were provided uncurated, with the amount varying by source and participant.

Reading from cysteine to phenylalanine, the CDR3 counts 15 amino acids. Only the CDR3 DNA is retained, 45 bases long and in frame from the first base. The junction carries 19 bases between V and J, which are trimmed by 5 bases and 5 bases respectively. CDR1 and CDR2 (KGHSH, LQKENI) derive from the germline V gene. About this clone itself: The antigen it recognizes is unknown. Per-base quality was not reported, and no clone a single base away is much larger than it.

The immunoSEQ Assay, a bias-controlled multiplex PCR, was used to amplify TCRbeta CDR3 regions from genomic DNA. In the original analysis: The number of nucleated cells in each sample was estimated from the amplification of reference gene primers within the assay. Sequence reads were collapsed and filtered to measure the absolute abundance of every unique TCRbeta CDR3 rearrangement. For each sample, productive Simpson clonality was calculated as the square root of Simpson's diversity index across productive rearrangements. Here the immuneACCESS table is served through TCRdb, limited to in-frame sequences with V and J called. Missing clones are a known gap in these copies; in checked studies unresolved V genes cover under half, and the rest lacks a known reason. V and J calls and clone size are as listed in that table; D and trimming were resolved from the DNA. In this sample the table shows about 300,000 clones, 85% of which occur a single time. Clones ranked in the top ten supply about 1.9% of the sample.

Enrolling through a virtual design, the prospective study's participants ranged in age from roughly 18 to 100 years and lived across 24 United States geographic areas. Cohort assignment in the prospective study relied on participant-reported clinical history from a screening survey and a study questionnaire. Exposed participants were defined as having been in contact with someone with a PCR-confirmed or clinician-diagnosed COVID-19 case within 2 weeks of study entry. In the prospective study, mobile phlebotomists collected whole blood, serum and a nasopharyngeal or oropharyngeal swab from each participant. Participants in the prospective study had the option to provide additional blood draws and questionnaires over a 2-month period. Before DNA extraction, prospective study blood samples were shipped either frozen or at room temperature.

Input material: PBMCs or T cells enriched from blood (not recorded which). In this chain, TRBV18 is recombined with TRBJ2-7, with the D gene call left open. This sequence was found in a woman in her 30s who had been exposed to COVID-19. The nucleotides are TGTGCCAGCTCATCATCGGCAGTAGCTCGGGACGAGCAGTACTTC. Translated, it gives CASSSSAVARDEQYF.